By share, the clone carrying this T cell receptor (beta chain) ranks as medium-sized. Its antigen remains unknown. For a library built for alpha chains, this beta chain is a stray read; little rests on its size. A single record per CDR3 protein comes from TCRdb applying MiXCR to the 5' RACE reads. The sample includes around 4,000 distinct CDR3 sequences, 8.5% to 10% of them seen just once. This sample was included in a study of spatial heterogeneity in lung cancer. General study results and limits: Tumor mutation count correlated with how many alpha and beta TCRs expanded intratumorally.

J gave up 5 bases and V 5 bases, and 8 bases lay outside the gene matches. This CDR3 is built from 15 residues. Per germline, CDR1 SGHTA and CDR2 FQGNSA. Specified time point: sample taken at primary tumor resection. Samples were obtained from some 72 donors, all untreated early-stage non-small cell lung cancer patients. The sequenced sample was lung tumor tissue, obtained at surgery. This sequence joins TRBV7-2 and TRBJ2-3; 9 bases line up with TRBD2. The TCR originated in a male donor with early-stage non-small cell lung cancer. CDR3 sequence (DNA): TGTGCCAGCAGCCATAGCGGGAGCAGGGGAGATACGCAGTATTTT. It encodes CASSHSGSRGDTQYF.